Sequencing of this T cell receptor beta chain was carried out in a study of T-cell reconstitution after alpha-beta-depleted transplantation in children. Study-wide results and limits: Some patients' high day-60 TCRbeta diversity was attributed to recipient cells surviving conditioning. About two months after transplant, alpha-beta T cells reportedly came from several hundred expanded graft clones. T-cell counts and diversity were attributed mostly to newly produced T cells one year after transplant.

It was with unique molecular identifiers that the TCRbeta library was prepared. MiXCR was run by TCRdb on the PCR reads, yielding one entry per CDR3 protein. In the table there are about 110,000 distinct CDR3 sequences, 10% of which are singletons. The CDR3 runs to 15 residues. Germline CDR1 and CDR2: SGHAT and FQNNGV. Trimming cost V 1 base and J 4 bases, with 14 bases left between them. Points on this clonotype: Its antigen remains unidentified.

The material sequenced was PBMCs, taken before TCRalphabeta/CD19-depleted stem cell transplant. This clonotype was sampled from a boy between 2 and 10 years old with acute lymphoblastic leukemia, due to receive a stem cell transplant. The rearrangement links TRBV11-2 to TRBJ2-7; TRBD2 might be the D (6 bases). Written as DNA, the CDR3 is TGTGCCAGCAGCTTAGCTGGCGGGACGGTGTACGAGCAGTACTTC. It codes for CASSLAGGTVYEQYF.